The clone carrying this T cell receptor (beta chain) showed up just a few times. Its specificity is unknown. With 60 Vbeta and 13 Jbeta primers, the PCR was carried out. Produced via immunoSEQ multiplex PCR; TCRdb's table is partial and in-frame only. The sample contains approximately 120,000 clones, approximately 17% of which appear only once. Trimming cost V 1 base and J 1 base; bases outside gene matches: 1. The length of the CDR3 is 14 residues. Germline V gene sequence: CDR1 GTSNPN, CDR2 SVGIG (reference sequence). The entry originates in a study of cytomegalovirus exposure and HLA in healthy donors. Study results and caveats: Upon later analysis, TCR association rates were observed to vary by HLA locus, being highest for DRB1 and lowest for HLA-C. The investigators catalogued 164 TCR beta chains as cytomegalovirus-associated. One cluster of highly shared sequence variants probably arose as a sequencing artifact.

These donors counted as nominally healthy when sampled, but unrecorded immune exposures were likely. This TCR derives from a female donor in good health and CMV-seropositive. Sequencing was carried out using PBMCs. V gene TRBV30 combines with J gene TRBJ1-1; 9 bases fit TRBD1. The CDR3, as DNA: TGTGCCTGGAGTGGGGGACAGGGGAACACTGAAGCTTTCTTT. Translation gives CAWSGGQGNTEAFF.